Each of the 13 T cell receptor beta chains below was sequenced from the same sample in a study of shared clonotypes between healthy human individuals. Assay used: immunoSEQ multiplex PCR; TCRdb lists only in-frame clones, some missing. The sample carries roughly 500,000 clones, roughly 77% recorded once. Sequencing input: PBMCs. The receptors stem from a woman between 40 and 55 years old in good health. Some clones in this sample may be carry-over from other donors' samples.

The rearrangement uses TRBV28 and TRBJ2-5; 7 bases are a match to TRBD2. The CDR3 totals 16 residues. The germline CDR1 and CDR2 sequences are MDHEN and SYDVKM. V gave up 2 bases and J gave up 2 bases; unmatched junction bases: 8. CDR3 sequence (DNA): TGTGCCAGCAGTTTACCTCGGGCTAGCGGACAAGAGACCCAGTACTTC. Its protein is CASSLPRASGQETQYF.

Comments on this clone: A far larger clone is only one base removed, so a read error is likely. The rearrangement links TRBV30 to TRBJ2-7, with 7 nucleotides matching TRBD1. The CDR3 length is 12 residues. The V and J ends lost 8 bases and 3 bases, in that order; junction bases with no gene match: 7. CDR1 GTSNPN and CDR2 SVGIG come from the germline V gene (reference sequence). CDR3 loop: CALHRDSYEQYF. In DNA form, the CDR3 reads TGTGCCCTCCACCGGGACAGCTACGAGCAGTACTTC.

The chain links TRBV5-5 to TRBJ1-4; tentatively, D is TRBD1 (6 bases). Trimming took off 0 bases at V and 7 bases at J, with 10 bases between the two ends. The germline V gene encodes CDR1 SGHKS and CDR2 YYEKEE (reference sequence). This CDR3 has 14 amino acids. CDR3 DNA sequence: TGTGCCAGCAGCTTGGGGACAGAGATTGAAAAACTGTTTTTT. It translates to CASSLGTEIEKLFF.

The chain's CDR3 is CASSIVWTNEKLFF. The CDR3 bases are TGTGCCAGTAGTATAGTCTGGACTAATGAAAAACTGTTTTTT. V is TRBV19 and J is TRBJ1-4; D gene unclear. This CDR3 contains 14 residues. Germline-derived CDR1 and CDR2 are LNHDA and SQIVND (reference sequence). Trimming left V 1 base short and J 2 bases short, with 5 bases between.

This clone was seen once. V usage is TRBV15 and J usage is TRBJ1-1; the match to TRBD1 covers 10 bases. Germline CDR1 reads LNHNV; CDR2 reads YYDKDF (reference sequence). The CDR3 is made up of 16 amino acids. The V and J ends lost 6 bases and 0 bases, in that order; junction bases with no gene match: 7. CDR3 in DNA: TGTGCCACCAGAAACAGACAGGGGGCGGTGAACACTGAAGCTTTCTTT. Translating it yields CATRNRQGAVNTEAFF.

In regard to this clone: A read error may be the cause here, since a much bigger clone is one base away. J is TRBJ2-5 and V is TRBV11-2; 7 bases align to TRBD1. The CDR3 extends over 13 amino acids. Germline CDR1 is SGHAT and CDR2 is FQNNGV. The V segment lost 5 bases and the J segment 7 bases; nucleotides outside the gene matches: 7. CDR3: CASSTTGAGTQYF. CDR3 DNA sequence: TGTGCCAGCAGCACCACAGGGGCAGGGACCCAGTACTTC.

This chain links TRBV5-1 with TRBJ2-5; 7 positions match TRBD1. The CDR3 spans 15 residues. V gave up 1 base and J gave up 5 bases; unmatched junction bases: 8. Germline CDR1 SGHRS, CDR2 YFSETQ. The CDR3 region is CASSLRQGDRETQYF. CDR3 sequence (DNA): TGCGCCAGCAGCTTGCGTCAGGGGGACCGGGAGACCCAGTACTTC.

The chain links TRBV21-1 to TRBJ2-3; the table assigns TRBD1, which was not confirmed against the DNA. TRBV21-1 is described as a pseudogene. This CDR3 is built from 14 residues. CDR3 in amino acids: CASSKGTGTDTQYF. CDR3 nucleotide sequence: TGTGCCAGCAGCAAAGGCACAGGCACAGATACGCAGTATTTT.

The V call is TRBV2, the J call TRBJ2-1, with D perhaps TRBD1 or TRBD2 (5 bases each). The CDR3 has 15 amino acids. Trimming left V 8 bases short and J 1 base short, with 15 bases between. The germline CDR1 and CDR2 sequences are SNHLY and FYNNEI. The CDR3 bases are TGTGCCAGCCGGTCGGGACCCGGGTCCTACAATGAGCAGTTCTTC. This encodes CASRSGPGSYNEQFF.

V gene TRBV19 combines with J gene TRBJ2-7; 10 nucleotides line up with TRBD2. The CDR3 length is 15 residues. Germline V gene data show CDR1 as LNHDA and CDR2 as SQIVND (reference sequence). After removal of 3 bases from V and 6 bases from J, the junction contained 8 bases not matched to a gene. The CDR3 bases are TGTGCCAGTAGTATCGAGGGTAGCGGGAGGCGCGAGCAGTACTTC. Protein: CASSIEGSGRREQYF.

Only one count was recorded for this clone. The V and J genes are TRBV30 and TRBJ2-5; D uncertain. The J call is doubtful: the DNA matches TRBJ2-7 better. The CDR3 is 13 residues long. CDR1 GTSNPN and CDR2 SVGIG come from the germline V gene (reference sequence). This CDR3 is CAWSQASSYEQYF. CDR3 DNA: TGTGCCTGGAGCCAGGCCAGCTCCTACGAGCAGTACTTC.

The chain couples TRBV28 to TRBJ2-7; TRBD1 is a possible D gene (6 bases). V lost 8 bases, J lost 0 bases, and 11 bases lay in between. CDR1 and CDR2 (germline): MDHEN, SYDVKM. The CDR3 length is 13 residues. In nucleotides, the CDR3 is TGTGCCAGCTCCAGGGACAACTCCTACGAGCAGTACTTC. This encodes CASSRDNSYEQYF.

This chain joins TRBV28 and TRBJ2-5, with D possibly being TRBD1 or TRBD2 (5 bases each). Germline V lookup: CDR1 MDHEN, CDR2 SYDVKM. V was trimmed by 4 bases and J by 5 bases, leaving 14 bases between them. The CDR3 is 14 amino acids. CDR3 region: CASSWGLREETQYF. In nucleotides, the CDR3 is TGTGCCAGCAGTTGGGGCCTGAGGGAGGAGACCCAGTACTTC.